A selection of T cell receptor beta chains follows, all from one sample in a study of T cell responses to AZD1222 COVID-19 vaccine. Data came from immunoSEQ multiplex PCR; TCRdb stores just in-frame clones and leaves some out. The sample lists nearly 110,000 clones, around 90% occurring once. This specimen was peripheral blood, taken 28 days after the second AZD1222 dose. The receptors shown here come from an adult who received the AZD1222 COVID-19 vaccine. The CDR3 runs from the conserved cysteine through the conserved F or W. A D gene is named only where the DNA matches it firmly. Clone size is stated in some rows and not others, as once, few, many or a class when expanded.

abundance | d_gene | len | j_gene | v_gene | CDR3aa | CDR3nt
once | . | 16 | TRBJ1-2 | TRBV6-1 | CASSGRRQGGERGYTF | TGTGCCAGCAGTGGGAGGAGGCAGGGAGGGGAGCGGGGCTACACCTTC
. | TRBD1 | 14 | TRBJ1-3 | TRBV5-1 | CASGDRGGGNTIYF | TGCGCCAGTGGGGACAGGGGAGGTGGAAACACCATATATTTT
. | . | 14 | TRBJ1-5 | TRBV6-5 | CASSFRVGNQPQHF | TGTGCCAGCAGTTTCAGGGTCGGCAATCAGCCCCAGCATTTT
. | TRBD1 | 14 | TRBJ1-1 | TRBV9 | CASSVGEGATEAFF | TGTGCCAGCAGCGTAGGCGAGGGGGCAACTGAAGCTTTCTTT
. | . | 11 | TRBJ1-2 | TRBV20-1 | CSARAGYGYTF | TGCAGTGCTAGAGCGGGCTATGGCTACACCTTC
few | TRBD2 | 19 | TRBJ2-6 | TRBV5-4 | CASSLVTGRGLSGANVLTF | TGTGCCAGCAGCTTGGTGACGGGGAGGGGTCTCTCTGGGGCCAACGTCCTGACTTTC
. | . | 14 | TRBJ1-5 | TRBV6-5 | CASRRRRGNQPQHF | TGTGCCAGCAGGCGCCGGCGGGGCAATCAGCCCCAGCATTTT
. | . | 13 | TRBJ1-2 | TRBV5-8 | CASSLGPEYGYTF | TGTGCCAGCAGCTTGGGGCCAGAATATGGCTACACCTTC
. | TRBD2 | 15 | TRBJ2-2 | TRBV5-1 | CASILLAGATGELFF | TGCGCCAGCATCCTACTAGCGGGAGCCACCGGGGAGCTGTTTTTT
. | . | 14 | TRBJ1-1 | TRBV27 | CASSLSGVNTEAFF | TGTGCCAGCAGTTTATCCGGGGTGAACACTGAAGCTTTCTTT
. | TRBD2 | 17 | TRBJ2-3 | TRBV5-8 | CASTVLAERGGKDTQYF | TGTGCCAGCACCGTTCTTGCAGAGCGGGGTGGGAAAGATACGCAGTATTTT
. | TRBD2 | 14 | TRBJ2-1 | TRBV13 | CASSSSGRGDEQFF | TGTGCCAGCAGCTCTAGCGGGAGAGGCGATGAGCAGTTCTTC
. | . | 13 | TRBJ2-7 | TRBV29-1 | CSVEDRMTYEQYF | TGCAGCGTTGAAGATAGGATGACCTACGAGCAGTACTTC
. | . | 13 | TRBJ2-1 | TRBV16 | CASSQKQGSEQFF | TGTGCCAGCAGCCAGAAACAGGGCAGCGAGCAGTTCTTC
. | . | 14 | TRBJ2-7 | TRBV5-4 | CASSLKQGTYEQYF | TGTGCCAGCAGCTTGAAACAGGGAACCTACGAGCAGTACTTC
few | . | 15 | TRBJ1-4 | TRBV5-1 | CASSLGMGAGEKLFF | TGCGCCAGCAGCTTAGGAATGGGGGCTGGGGAAAAACTGTTTTTT
. | . | 14 | TRBJ2-1 | TRBV6-6 | CASSWAGNYNEQFF | TGTGCCAGCAGTTGGGCAGGGAACTACAATGAGCAGTTCTTC
once | TRBD1 | 18 | TRBJ1-2 | TRBV9 | CASSVWDRGLLSGYGYTF | TGTGCCAGCAGCGTATGGGACAGGGGGCTATTATCGGGGTATGGCTACACCTTC
. | TRBD1 | 14 | TRBJ1-4 | TRBV7-9 | CASSRDRRNEKLFF | TGTGCCAGCAGCCGGGACAGGAGGAATGAAAAACTGTTTTTT
. | . | 14 | TRBJ1-2 | TRBV7-2 | CASSSESRGYGYTF | TGTGCCAGCAGCTCAGAGTCCAGGGGCTATGGCTACACCTTC
. | TRBD2 | 15 | TRBJ2-7 | TRBV12-5 | CASGSGLAAPYEQYF | TGTGCTAGTGGTTCCGGACTAGCGGCCCCCTACGAGCAGTACTTC
. | TRBD1 | 15 | TRBJ1-1 | TRBV20-1 | CSASGGQRMNTEAFF | TGCAGTGCTAGTGGGGGACAGAGGATGAACACTGAAGCTTTCTTT
. | . | 14 | TRBJ1-5 | TRBV7-2 | CASSFKGRDQPQHF | TGTGCCAGCAGCTTTAAGGGCCGGGATCAGCCCCAGCATTTT
once | . | 15 | TRBJ1-2 | TRBV30 | CARKGGDRSNYGYTF | TGTGCCAGGAAGGGAGGGGACCGATCTAACTATGGCTACACCTTC
. | . | 15 | TRBJ1-2 | TRBV2 | CASSERGRDNYGYTF | TGTGCCAGCAGTGAAAGGGGACGGGACAACTATGGCTACACCTTC
few | TRBD1 | 14 | TRBJ2-1 | TRBV7-9 | CASSLWTGDNEQFF | TGTGCCAGCAGCCTCTGGACAGGGGACAATGAGCAGTTCTTC
. | . | 12 | TRBJ2-2 | TRBV30 | CAWSIGTGELFF | TGTGCCTGGAGCATCGGTACCGGGGAGCTGTTTTTT
. | . | 11 | TRBJ2-3 | TRBV6-5 | CASSYAGRQYF | TGTGCCAGCAGTTACGCTGGTAGGCAGTATTTT
. | . | 15 | TRBJ1-2 | TRBV2 | CASSYNPQVNYGYTF | TGTGCCAGCAGTTATAATCCCCAGGTTAACTATGGCTACACCTTC
. | . | 14 | TRBJ1-3 | TRBV3-1/TRBV3-2 | CASNRPHSGNTIYF | TGTGCCAGCAACCGACCTCATTCTGGAAACACCATATATTTT
. | TRBD1 | 13 | TRBJ1-2 | TRBV6-5 | CASSYYRGDGYTF | TGTGCCAGCAGTTACTACAGGGGGGATGGCTACACCTTC
once | . | 14 | TRBJ2-5 | TRBV5-6 | CASSLGGRQETQYF | TGTGCCAGCAGCTTGGGGGGTAGGCAAGAGACCCAGTACTTC
. | TRBD2 | 14 | TRBJ2-5 | TRBV5-1 | CASSLGLAGRTQYF | TGCGCCAGCAGCTTGGGCCTAGCGGGCAGGACCCAGTACTTC
. | . | 10 | TRBJ2-1 | TRBV20-1 | CSAYFNEQFF | TGCAGTGCCTATTTCAATGAGCAGTTCTTC
. | TRBD1 | 16 | TRBJ1-6 | TRBV6-5 | CASSYFGTGADSPLHF | TGTGCCAGCAGTTACTTCGGCACAGGGGCTGATTCACCCCTCCACTTT
. | . | 17 | TRBJ2-1 | TRBV7-8 | CASSLGRTGVVYNGQFF | TGTGCCAGCAGCTTAGGGCGGACGGGAGTGGTCTACAATGGGCAGTTCTTC
. | TRBD2 | 17 | TRBJ2-6 | TRBV28 | CASRATSGGSGANVLTF | TGTGCCAGCCGAGCGACTAGCGGGGGCTCTGGGGCCAACGTCCTGACTTTC
. | . | 15 | TRBJ2-2 | TRBV7-8 | CASSKGGANTGELFF | TGTGCCAGCAGCAAGGGCGGGGCGAACACCGGGGAGCTGTTTTTT
. | TRBD1 | 17 | TRBJ2-2 | TRBV7-8 | CASIRIQDRTYTGELFF | TGTGCCAGCATCCGGATCCAGGACAGGACTTACACCGGGGAGCTGTTTTTT
. | . | 14 | TRBJ2-6 | TRBV27 | CASRQNSGANVLTF | TGTGCCAGCAGGCAAAACTCTGGGGCCAACGTCCTGACTTTC
. | . | 14 | TRBJ1-5 | TRBV7-9 | CASSNTGSNQPQHF | TGTGCCAGCAGCAATACAGGGAGCAATCAGCCCCAGCATTTT
. | TRBD2 | 17 | TRBJ2-5 | TRBV10-2 | CASSELLLAGEEETQYF | TGCGCCAGCAGTGAGTTACTACTAGCGGGAGAGGAAGAGACCCAGTACTTC